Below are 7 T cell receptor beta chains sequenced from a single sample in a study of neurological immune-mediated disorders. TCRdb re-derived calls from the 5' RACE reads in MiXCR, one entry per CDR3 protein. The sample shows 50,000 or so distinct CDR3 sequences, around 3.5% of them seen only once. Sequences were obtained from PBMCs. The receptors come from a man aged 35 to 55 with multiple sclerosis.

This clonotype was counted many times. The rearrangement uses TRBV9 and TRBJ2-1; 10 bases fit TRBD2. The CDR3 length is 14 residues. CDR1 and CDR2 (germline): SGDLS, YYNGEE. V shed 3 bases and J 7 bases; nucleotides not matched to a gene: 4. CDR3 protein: CASSDSGGRNEQFF. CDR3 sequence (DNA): TGTGCCAGCAGCGATAGCGGGGGGAGGAATGAGCAGTTCTTC.

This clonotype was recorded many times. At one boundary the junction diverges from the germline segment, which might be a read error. CDR3 in amino acids: CASRLGQGGRSYNSPLHF. CDR3 sequence (DNA): TGCGCCAGCAGATTGGGACAGGGAGGCCGCTCCTATAATTCACCCCTCCACTTT. The chain combines TRBV5-1 with TRBJ1-6; 9 bases map to TRBD1. Germline loops: CDR1 SGHRS, CDR2 YFSETQ. The CDR3 extends over 18 amino acids.

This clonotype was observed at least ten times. CDR3 coding DNA: TGTGCCAGCAGGTCTATTGATGAGCAGTACTTC. Translating gives CASRSIDEQYF. This chain joins TRBV6-5 and TRBJ2-7, with D hard to call. CDR1 is MNHEY, CDR2 SVGAGI, per germline. This CDR3 has 11 residues. Trimming left V 6 bases short and J 7 bases short, with 10 bases between.

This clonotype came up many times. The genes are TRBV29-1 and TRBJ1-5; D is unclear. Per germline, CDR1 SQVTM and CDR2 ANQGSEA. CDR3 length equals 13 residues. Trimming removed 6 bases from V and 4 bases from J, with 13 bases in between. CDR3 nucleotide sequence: TGCAGCGTGGGGTACCAGAGGAATCAGCCCCAGCATTTT. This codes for CSVGYQRNQPQHF.

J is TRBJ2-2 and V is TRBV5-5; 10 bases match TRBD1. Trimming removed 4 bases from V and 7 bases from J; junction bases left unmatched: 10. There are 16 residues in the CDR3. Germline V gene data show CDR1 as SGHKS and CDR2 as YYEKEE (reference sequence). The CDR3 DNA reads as TGTGCCAGCAGCATCAGACAGGGGGCGCGAGGCGGGGAGCTGTTTTTT. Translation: CASSIRQGARGGELFF.

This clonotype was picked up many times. CDR3 loop: CASSPQDRGGTYEQYF. For the CDR3, the DNA is TGTGCCAGCAGCCCCCAGGACAGGGGAGGCACCTACGAGCAGTACTTC. This chain connects TRBV5-5 to TRBJ2-7, with 9 bases fitting TRBD1. V dropped 4 bases and J dropped 2; count of bases not matched to a gene: 10. CDR1 SGHKS and CDR2 YYEKEE come from the germline V gene (reference sequence). This CDR3 is built from 16 residues.

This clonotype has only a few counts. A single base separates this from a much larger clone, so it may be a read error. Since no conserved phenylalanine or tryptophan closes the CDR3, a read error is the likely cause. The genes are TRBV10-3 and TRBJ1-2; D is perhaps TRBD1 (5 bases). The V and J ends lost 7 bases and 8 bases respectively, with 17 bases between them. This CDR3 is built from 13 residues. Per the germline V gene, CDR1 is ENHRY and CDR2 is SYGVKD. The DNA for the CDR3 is TGTGCCATCACCGAGGGGAGGGAAGGCGGCTACACCATC. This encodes CAITEGREGGYTI.